This TCR beta chain is from a study of metastatic and nonmetastatic thyroid tumors. Study-wide background: Repertoires of blood and of tissue (tumor or nodule) from malignant and benign thyroid patients were compared. Study observations and caveats: When malignant thyroid tumors were compared with benign nodules, TCR beta diversity was reportedly significantly higher in the malignant tumors. This held in both blood and tumor samples.

Ahead of thyroid surgery, no patient had received treatment of any kind. The CDR3 extends over 15 amino acids. Germline loops: CDR1 KGHSH, CDR2 LQKENI. V trimming: 6 bases; J trimming: 5 bases; junction bases outside the gene matches: 10. Authors' analysis steps: A distant-metastasis classifier for papillary thyroid cancer was built using CDR3 differences across clinicopathological groups. Via MiXCR, TCRdb re-called the PCR reads. For this entry, the V and J calls and clone size follow TCRdb and not the study's own pipeline. The sample records roughly 70,000 clones, less than 20% being singletons. In regard to this clone: The antigen is not known.

This sequence originates from a female donor with papillary thyroid cancer or a benign thyroid nodule (not recorded which). Some clones in this sample may be carry-over from other donors' samples. The sample taken for sequencing was blood. The V gene is TRBV18, the J gene TRBJ1-5; TRBD1 aligns across 7 bases. The CDR3 DNA reads as TGTGCCAGCTCCTCGAGCCGGGACAGCCATCAGCCCCAGCATTTT. Its translation is CASSSSRDSHQPQHF.